This T cell receptor (beta chain) was captured in a study of T cell repertoires in cytomegalovirus infection. Study context: HLA-B-restricted CMV epitopes that are well studied, plus recently identified HLA-C-restricted ones, were used by the study. CMV infection together with matching HLA type was indicated by public TCR beta signatures.

The CDR3 covers 14 residues. Germline assignment: CDR1 SNHLY and CDR2 FYNNEI. V was shortened by 4 bases and J by 4 bases, with 13 bases between the two germline ends. Whole-study findings and limits: It was HLA-C-restricted CMV-specific TCR beta clonotypes that dominated the response ex vivo. CMV carriers with the relevant HLA were identified by cumulative public TCR beta family frequency.

With respect to this clonotype: No antigen is known for it.

TCRdb redid the calling of the reads with MiXCR, one entry per CDR3 protein. The sample holds approximately 910,000 distinct CDR3 sequences, around 30% seen once. The specimen comprised cultured CD8+ T cells from PBMCs, sampled from culture after CMV antigen stimulation. The chain combines TRBV2 with TRBJ2-5; TRBD2 might be the D (6 bases). This clonotype was obtained from a human donor in good health (CMV status not recorded). Some clones in this sample may be carry-over from other donors' samples. CDR3 sequence reads: CASSVPRERETQYF. The CDR3, as DNA: TGTGCCAGCAGTGTTCCTCGGGAGCGAGAGACCCAGTACTTC.